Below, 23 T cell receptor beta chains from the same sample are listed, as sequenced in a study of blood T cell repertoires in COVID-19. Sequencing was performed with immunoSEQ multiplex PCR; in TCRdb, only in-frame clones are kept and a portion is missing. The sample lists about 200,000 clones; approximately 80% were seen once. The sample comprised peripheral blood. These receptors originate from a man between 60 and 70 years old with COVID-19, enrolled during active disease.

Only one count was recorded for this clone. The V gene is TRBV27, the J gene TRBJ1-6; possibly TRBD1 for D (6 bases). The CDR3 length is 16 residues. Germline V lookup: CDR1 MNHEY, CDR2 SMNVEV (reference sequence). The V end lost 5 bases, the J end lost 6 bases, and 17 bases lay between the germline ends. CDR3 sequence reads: CASSPATGSGNSPLHF. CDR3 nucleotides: TGTGCCAGCAGTCCGGCCACAGGGTCGGGTAATTCACCCCTCCACTTT.

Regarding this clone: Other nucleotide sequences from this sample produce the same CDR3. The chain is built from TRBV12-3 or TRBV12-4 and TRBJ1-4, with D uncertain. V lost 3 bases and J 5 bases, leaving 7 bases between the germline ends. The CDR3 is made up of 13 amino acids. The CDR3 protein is CASSFAENEKLFF. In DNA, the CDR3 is TGTGCCAGCAGTTTCGCGGAAAATGAAAAACTGTTTTTT.

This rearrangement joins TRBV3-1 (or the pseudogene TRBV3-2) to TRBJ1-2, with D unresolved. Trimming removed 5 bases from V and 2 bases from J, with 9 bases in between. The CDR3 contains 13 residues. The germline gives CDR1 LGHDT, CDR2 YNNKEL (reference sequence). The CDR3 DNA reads TGTGCCAGCAGCATTGACGGGAACTATGGCTACACCTTC. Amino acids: CASSIDGNYGYTF.

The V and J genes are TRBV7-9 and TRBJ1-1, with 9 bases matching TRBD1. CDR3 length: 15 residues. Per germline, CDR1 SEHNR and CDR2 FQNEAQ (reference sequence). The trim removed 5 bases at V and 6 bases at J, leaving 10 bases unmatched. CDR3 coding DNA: TGTGCCAGCAGCGCACCCGGGACAGGGAGTGCTGAAGCTTTCTTT. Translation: CASSAPGTGSAEAFF.

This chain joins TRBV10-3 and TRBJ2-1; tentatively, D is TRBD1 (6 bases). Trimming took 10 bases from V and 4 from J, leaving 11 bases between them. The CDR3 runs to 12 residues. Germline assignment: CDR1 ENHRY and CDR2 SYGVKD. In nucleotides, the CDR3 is TGTGCCAGGGGGCAGAATTACAATGAGCAGTTCTTC. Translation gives CARGQNYNEQFF.

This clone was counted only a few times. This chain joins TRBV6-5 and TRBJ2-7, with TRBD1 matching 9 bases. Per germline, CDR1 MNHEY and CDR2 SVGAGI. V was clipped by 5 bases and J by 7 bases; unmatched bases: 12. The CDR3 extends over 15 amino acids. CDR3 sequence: CASSPRGDRAREQYF. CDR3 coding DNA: TGTGCCAGCAGTCCCCGGGGGGACAGGGCGCGAGAGCAGTACTTC.

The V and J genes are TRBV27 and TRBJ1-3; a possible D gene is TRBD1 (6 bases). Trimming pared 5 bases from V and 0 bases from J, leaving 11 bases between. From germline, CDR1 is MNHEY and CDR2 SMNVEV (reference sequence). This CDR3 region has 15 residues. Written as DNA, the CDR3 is TGTGCCAGCAGTAGGACAGTGAGCTCTGGAAACACCATATATTTT. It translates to CASSRTVSSGNTIYF.

For the CDR3, the DNA is TGTGCCAGCTCACCAGGGGCAATTAGCTCCTACGAGCAGTACTTC. Protein product: CASSPGAISSYEQYF. The chain uses TRBV18 and TRBJ2-7, with D perhaps TRBD1 (5 bases). The length of the CDR3 is 15 residues. V was cut by 2 bases and J by 0 bases, with 11 bases left in between. Germline CDR1 and CDR2: KGHSH and LQKENI. The whole variable domain, remainder taken from reference TRBV18 and TRBJ2-7, is NAGVMQNPRHLVRRRGQEARLRCSPMKGHSHVYWYRQLPEEGLKFMVYLQKENIIDESGMPKERFSAEFPKEGPSILRIQQVVRGDSAAYFCASSPGAISSYEQYFGPGTRLTVT.

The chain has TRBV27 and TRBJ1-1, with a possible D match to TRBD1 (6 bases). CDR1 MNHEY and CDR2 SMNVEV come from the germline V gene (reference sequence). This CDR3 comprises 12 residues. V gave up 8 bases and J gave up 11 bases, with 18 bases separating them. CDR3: CASGDRQVKAFF. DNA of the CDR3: TGTGCCAGCGGCGACCGACAGGTGAAGGCTTTCTTT.

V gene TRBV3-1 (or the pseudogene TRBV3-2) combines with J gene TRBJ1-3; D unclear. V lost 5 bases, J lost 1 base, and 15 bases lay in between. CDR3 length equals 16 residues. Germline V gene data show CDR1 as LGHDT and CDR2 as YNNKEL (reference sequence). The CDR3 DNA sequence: TGTGCCAGCAGCTTTGACGAGGAGCTTTCTGGAAACACCATATATTTT. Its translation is CASSFDEELSGNTIYF.

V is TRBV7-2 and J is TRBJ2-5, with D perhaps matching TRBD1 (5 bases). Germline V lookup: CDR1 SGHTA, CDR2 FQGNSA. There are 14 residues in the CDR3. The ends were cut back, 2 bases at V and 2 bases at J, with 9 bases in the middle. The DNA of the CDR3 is TGTGCCAGCAGCTTATTCCAGGGACAAGAGACCCAGTACTTC. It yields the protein CASSLFQGQETQYF.

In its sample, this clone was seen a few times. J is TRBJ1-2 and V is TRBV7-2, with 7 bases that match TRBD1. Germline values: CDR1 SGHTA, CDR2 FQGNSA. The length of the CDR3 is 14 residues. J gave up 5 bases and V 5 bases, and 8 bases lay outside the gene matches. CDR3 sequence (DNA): TGTGCCAGCAGCCACCGGGACAGCTCTTATGGCTACACCTTC. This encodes CASSHRDSSYGYTF.

The CDR3: CASSQDRGSYNEQFF. As DNA, the CDR3 is TGTGCCAGCAGCCAAGACAGGGGGTCCTACAATGAGCAGTTCTTC. The chain couples TRBV14 to TRBJ2-1; 7 bases agree with TRBD1. CDR1 SGHDN and CDR2 FVKESK come from the germline V gene. This CDR3 spans 15 amino acids. V was clipped by 0 bases and J by 1 base; unmatched bases: 0.

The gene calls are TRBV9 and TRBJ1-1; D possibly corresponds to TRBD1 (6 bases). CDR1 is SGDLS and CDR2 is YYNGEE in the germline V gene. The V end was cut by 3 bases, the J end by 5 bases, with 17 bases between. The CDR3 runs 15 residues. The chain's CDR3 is CASSDGGRGETEAFF. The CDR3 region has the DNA TGTGCCAGCAGCGATGGAGGGAGGGGGGAGACTGAAGCTTTCTTT.

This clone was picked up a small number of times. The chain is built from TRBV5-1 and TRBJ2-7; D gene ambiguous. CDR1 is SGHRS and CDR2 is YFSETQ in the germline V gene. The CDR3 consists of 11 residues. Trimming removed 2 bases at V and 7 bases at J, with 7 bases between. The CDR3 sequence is CASSLAREQYF. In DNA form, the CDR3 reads TGCGCCAGCAGCTTAGCGAGGGAGCAGTACTTC.

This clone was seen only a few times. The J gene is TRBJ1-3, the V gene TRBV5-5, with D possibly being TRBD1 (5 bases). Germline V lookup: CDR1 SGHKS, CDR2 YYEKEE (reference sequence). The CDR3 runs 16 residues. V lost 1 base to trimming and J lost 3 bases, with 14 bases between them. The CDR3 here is CASSLSFQGGGNTIYF. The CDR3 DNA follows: TGTGCCAGCAGCTTGTCTTTTCAGGGAGGTGGAAACACCATATATTTT.

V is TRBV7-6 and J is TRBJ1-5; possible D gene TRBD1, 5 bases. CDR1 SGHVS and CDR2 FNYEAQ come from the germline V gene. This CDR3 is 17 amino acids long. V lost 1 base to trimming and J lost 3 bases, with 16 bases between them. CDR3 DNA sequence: TGTGCCAGCAGCTTAGGACGGAGGGTGGGGGTCAATCAGCCCCAGCATTTT. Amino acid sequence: CASSLGRRVGVNQPQHF.

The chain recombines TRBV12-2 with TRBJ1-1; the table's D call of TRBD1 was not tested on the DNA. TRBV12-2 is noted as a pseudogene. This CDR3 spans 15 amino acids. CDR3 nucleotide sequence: TGTGCAAGTCGCTTAGAGACAGGGGAGAACACTGAAGCTTTCTTT. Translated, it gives CASRLETGENTEAFF.

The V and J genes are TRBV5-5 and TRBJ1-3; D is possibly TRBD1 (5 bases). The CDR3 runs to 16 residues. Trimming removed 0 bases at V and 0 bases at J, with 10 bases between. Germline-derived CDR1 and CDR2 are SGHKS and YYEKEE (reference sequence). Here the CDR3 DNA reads TGTGCCAGCAGCTTGGTAGGGACTACCTCTGGAAACACCATATATTTT. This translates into CASSLVGTTSGNTIYF.

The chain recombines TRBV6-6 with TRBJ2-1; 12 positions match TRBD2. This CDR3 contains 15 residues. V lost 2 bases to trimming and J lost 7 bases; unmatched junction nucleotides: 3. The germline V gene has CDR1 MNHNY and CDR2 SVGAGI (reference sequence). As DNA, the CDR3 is TGTGCCAGCAGTTACCTGGGGACTAGCGGGAATGAGCAGTTCTTC. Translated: CASSYLGTSGNEQFF.

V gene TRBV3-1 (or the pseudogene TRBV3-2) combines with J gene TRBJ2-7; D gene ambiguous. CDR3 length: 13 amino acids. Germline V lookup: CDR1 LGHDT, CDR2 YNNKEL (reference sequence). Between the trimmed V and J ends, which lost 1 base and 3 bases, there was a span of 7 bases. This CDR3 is CASSQVRDYEQYF. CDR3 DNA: TGTGCCAGCAGCCAAGTCCGAGACTACGAGCAGTACTTC.

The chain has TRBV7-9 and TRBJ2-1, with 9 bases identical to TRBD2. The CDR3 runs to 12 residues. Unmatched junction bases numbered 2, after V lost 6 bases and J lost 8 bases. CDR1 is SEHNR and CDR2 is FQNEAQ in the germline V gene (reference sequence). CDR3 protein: CASRREGYEQFF. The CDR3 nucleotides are TGTGCCAGCAGGCGGGAGGGCTATGAGCAGTTCTTC.

The CDR3 DNA sequence: TGTGCCAGCAGTACAGGACAGGTTACGACCGGGGAGCTGTTTTTT. It encodes CASSTGQVTTGELFF. The chain carries TRBV6-5 and TRBJ2-2, with 7 bases aligning to TRBD1. The CDR3 contains 15 residues. The V gene's germline CDR1 is MNHEY and CDR2 SVGAGI. J gave up 5 bases and V 5 bases, and 8 bases lay outside the gene matches.